A selection of T cell receptor beta chains follows, all from one sample in a study of post-analysis software for immune sequencing data. TCRdb independently ran MiXCR on the PCR reads; one entry per CDR3 protein. There are about 460,000 distinct CDR3 sequences in the sample; around 40% occur only once, and 12% lies in the top ten. Specimen: blood. Receptors originate from a girl between 10 and 17 years old with multiple sclerosis. CDR3s include the opening cysteine and the closing phenylalanine or tryptophan. The D gene is left open where the match is weak. Clone size is given for some rows only: seen once, a few or many times, or a class if the clone is expanded.

v_gene: TRBV20-1
d_gene: TRBD1
abundance: few
j_gene: TRBJ2-7
CDR3aa: CSARGDRIYEQYF
CDR3nt: TGCAGTGCTAGAGGGGACAGGATCTACGAGCAGTACTTC

v_gene: TRBV4-2
d_gene: TRBD2
abundance: few
j_gene: TRBJ2-1
CDR3aa: CASSLTSGRANEQFF
CDR3nt: TGTGCCAGCAGCCTGACTAGCGGGAGGGCAAATGAGCAGTTCTTC

v_gene: TRBV6-5
d_gene: TRBD2
abundance: few
j_gene: TRBJ2-7
CDR3aa: CASSYFSGRNTYEQYF
CDR3nt: TGTGCCAGCAGTTACTTTAGCGGGAGGAACACCTACGAGCAGTACTTC

v_gene: TRBV20-1
d_gene: TRBD1
abundance: -
j_gene: TRBJ1-5
CDR3aa: CSAFLTGSGNQPQHF
CDR3nt: TGCAGTGCTTTTCTGACAGGGTCGGGCAATCAGCCCCAGCATTTT

v_gene: TRBV12-3/TRBV12-4
d_gene: -
abundance: -
j_gene: TRBJ2-7
CDR3aa: CASRTRGPNYEQYF
CDR3nt: TGTGCCAGCAGAACCAGAGGGCCCAACTACGAGCAGTACTTC

v_gene: TRBV7-6
d_gene: TRBD2
abundance: -
j_gene: TRBJ2-1
CDR3aa: CASSLVSGRRGNEQFF
CDR3nt: TGTGCCAGCAGCTTAGTTAGCGGGAGACGGGGCAATGAGCAGTTCTTC

v_gene: TRBV25-1
d_gene: TRBD1
abundance: -
j_gene: TRBJ2-5
CDR3aa: CASSEVTGGGETQYF
CDR3nt: TGTGCCAGCAGTGAGGTGACAGGGGGCGGGGAGACCCAGTACTTC

v_gene: TRBV2
d_gene: -
abundance: -
j_gene: TRBJ2-5
CDR3aa: CASTQGRGFFVGNEQYF
CDR3nt: TGTGCCAGCACCCAGGGGAGGGGGTTCTTCGTAGGCAATGAGCAGTACTTC

v_gene: TRBV20-1
d_gene: -
abundance: -
j_gene: TRBJ2-7
CDR3aa: CSARAWQNSYEQYF
CDR3nt: TGCAGTGCTAGAGCCTGGCAGAACTCCTACGAGCAGTACTTC

v_gene: TRBV5-5
d_gene: -
abundance: -
j_gene: TRBJ1-2
CDR3aa: CASSPGVHYGYTF
CDR3nt: TGTGCCAGCAGCCCAGGGGTCCACTATGGCTACACCTTC

v_gene: TRBV9
d_gene: -
abundance: -
j_gene: TRBJ1-2
CDR3aa: CASERGYGYTF
CDR3nt: TGTGCCAGTGAGCGGGGCTATGGCTACACCTTC

v_gene: TRBV5-4
d_gene: -
abundance: -
j_gene: TRBJ1-2
CDR3aa: CASSLARFGNYGYTF
CDR3nt: TGTGCCAGCAGCTTGGCGAGATTCGGGAACTATGGCTACACCTTC

v_gene: TRBV6-5
d_gene: -
abundance: -
j_gene: TRBJ1-4
CDR3aa: CASSYGTPSGKLFF
CDR3nt: TGTGCCAGCAGTTACGGGACTCCGTCGGGAAAACTGTTTTTT

v_gene: TRBV7-6
d_gene: -
abundance: -
j_gene: TRBJ2-1
CDR3aa: CASSPGGFYNEQFF
CDR3nt: TGTGCCAGCAGCCCGGGGGGCTTCTACAATGAGCAGTTCTTC

v_gene: TRBV20-1
d_gene: TRBD1
abundance: -
j_gene: TRBJ2-4
CDR3aa: CSATRQGWAKNIQYF
CDR3nt: TGCAGTGCCACCCGACAGGGCTGGGCCAAAAACATTCAGTACTTC

v_gene: TRBV5-6
d_gene: TRBD1
abundance: many
j_gene: TRBJ2-7
CDR3aa: CASSRTGAYEQYF
CDR3nt: TGTGCCAGCAGCCGGACAGGAGCCTACGAGCAGTACTTC

v_gene: TRBV4-1
d_gene: TRBD1
abundance: -
j_gene: TRBJ2-7
CDR3aa: CASSHQYRDRDYEQYF
CDR3nt: TGCGCCAGCAGCCATCAATACCGGGACAGGGACTACGAGCAGTACTTC

v_gene: TRBV20-1
d_gene: TRBD1
abundance: -
j_gene: TRBJ1-1
CDR3aa: CSARGTGDTEAFF
CDR3nt: TGCAGTGCTAGAGGGACAGGGGACACTGAAGCTTTCTTT

v_gene: TRBV20-1
d_gene: -
abundance: once
j_gene: TRBJ2-2
CDR3aa: CSARKGNTGELFF
CDR3nt: TGCAGTGCTAGAAAGGGAAACACCGGGGAGCTGTTTTTT

v_gene: TRBV7-2
d_gene: -
abundance: once
j_gene: TRBJ2-3
CDR3aa: CTSSLEIVGTRGDTQYF
CDR3nt: TGTACCAGCAGCTTAGAGATCGTAGGAACACGGGGAGATACGCAGTATTTT

v_gene: TRBV12-3/TRBV12-4
d_gene: TRBD2
abundance: once
j_gene: TRBJ2-1
CDR3aa: CASSWGGTRTYNEQFF
CDR3nt: TGTGCCAGCAGTTGGGGGGGGACTAGGACCTACAATGAGCAGTTCTTC

v_gene: TRBV12-3/TRBV12-4
d_gene: -
abundance: -
j_gene: TRBJ1-2
CDR3aa: CASSLAFMGSTPGYTF
CDR3nt: TGTGCCAGCAGTTTAGCGTTTATGGGGTCCACTCCTGGCTACACCTTC

v_gene: TRBV30
d_gene: -
abundance: few
j_gene: TRBJ1-2
CDR3aa: CAWSVLGSKSYGYTF
CDR3nt: TGTGCCTGGAGTGTACTAGGGAGCAAGAGCTATGGCTACACCTTC

v_gene: TRBV6-5
d_gene: TRBD1
abundance: once
j_gene: TRBJ1-4
CDR3aa: CASSSYTGVGEKLFF
CDR3nt: TGTGCCAGCAGCTCGTATACAGGGGTTGGAGAAAAACTGTTTTTT

v_gene: TRBV7-9
d_gene: -
abundance: -
j_gene: TRBJ1-1
CDR3aa: CASSLDRGGNTEAFF
CDR3nt: TGTGCCAGCAGCTTAGATAGGGGAGGGAACACTGAAGCTTTCTTT

v_gene: TRBV18
d_gene: -
abundance: -
j_gene: TRBJ1-4
CDR3aa: CASSPPPGLSEKLFF
CDR3nt: TGTGCCAGCTCACCACCACCGGGTTTGAGTGAAAAACTGTTTTTT

v_gene: TRBV6-2/TRBV6-3
d_gene: TRBD2
abundance: -
j_gene: TRBJ2-7
CDR3aa: CASSYSTSASYEQYF
CDR3nt: TGTGCCAGCAGTTACTCGACTAGCGCCTCCTACGAGCAGTACTTC

v_gene: TRBV5-1
d_gene: -
abundance: -
j_gene: TRBJ1-1
CDR3aa: CASSLAEGGGPNTEAFF
CDR3nt: TGCGCCAGCAGCTTGGCCGAGGGCGGAGGACCCAACACTGAAGCTTTCTTT

v_gene: TRBV4-1
d_gene: TRBD2
abundance: -
j_gene: TRBJ2-5
CDR3aa: CASSQAALAGAETQYF
CDR3nt: TGCGCCAGCAGCCAAGCGGCCCTAGCGGGAGCAGAGACCCAGTACTTC

v_gene: TRBV7-9
d_gene: TRBD1
abundance: -
j_gene: TRBJ2-7
CDR3aa: CASSGTGAGLPFTTTYEQYF
CDR3nt: TGTGCCAGCAGCGGGACAGGAGCGGGCCTCCCTTTCACCACGACCTACGAGCAGTACTTC

v_gene: TRBV10-3
d_gene: TRBD2
abundance: -
j_gene: TRBJ2-7
CDR3aa: CAIMEREERDSRGYEQYF
CDR3nt: TGTGCCATCATGGAGCGGGAGGAGAGGGATAGCCGGGGCTACGAGCAGTACTTC

v_gene: TRBV14
d_gene: -
abundance: once
j_gene: TRBJ2-1
CDR3aa: CASSPISGYNEQFF
CDR3nt: TGTGCCAGCAGCCCGATTAGCGGATACAATGAGCAGTTCTTC

v_gene: TRBV6-2/TRBV6-3
d_gene: -
abundance: -
j_gene: TRBJ2-1
CDR3aa: CASNDYLNNEQFF
CDR3nt: TGTGCCAGCAACGACTACTTAAACAATGAGCAGTTCTTC

v_gene: TRBV28
d_gene: TRBD2
abundance: -
j_gene: TRBJ2-2
CDR3aa: CASSPGQRETGELFF
CDR3nt: TGTGCCAGCAGCCCAGGGCAGCGGGAGACCGGGGAGCTGTTTTTT

v_gene: TRBV20-1
d_gene: -
abundance: -
j_gene: TRBJ1-1
CDR3aa: CSAGGSMNTEAFF
CDR3nt: TGCAGTGCCGGGGGGAGTATGAACACTGAAGCTTTCTTT

v_gene: TRBV5-1
d_gene: TRBD1
abundance: few
j_gene: TRBJ1-2
CDR3aa: CASSRQTGDGYTF
CDR3nt: TGCGCCAGCAGCCGCCAGACAGGGGATGGCTACACCTTC

v_gene: TRBV9
d_gene: -
abundance: few
j_gene: TRBJ2-3
CDR3aa: CASSVGQDSTDTQYF
CDR3nt: TGTGCCAGCAGCGTAGGGCAGGATAGCACAGATACGCAGTATTTT

v_gene: TRBV29-1
d_gene: TRBD2
abundance: -
j_gene: TRBJ2-7
CDR3aa: CSVALAGFYEQYF
CDR3nt: TGCAGCGTTGCCCTAGCGGGATTCTACGAGCAGTACTTC

v_gene: TRBV24-1
d_gene: TRBD2
abundance: -
j_gene: TRBJ2-1
CDR3aa: CATSGEGNEQFF
CDR3nt: TGTGCCACCAGTGGGGAGGGCAATGAGCAGTTCTTC

v_gene: TRBV20-1
d_gene: -
abundance: -
j_gene: TRBJ1-4
CDR3aa: CSARVGVRRANEKLFF
CDR3nt: TGCAGTGCTAGAGTAGGAGTACGGCGAGCTAATGAAAAACTGTTTTTT

v_gene: TRBV5-5
d_gene: -
abundance: once
j_gene: TRBJ1-2
CDR3aa: CASSLISDSYGYTF
CDR3nt: TGTGCCAGCAGCTTGATTTCGGATTCCTATGGCTACACCTTC

v_gene: TRBV5-1
d_gene: -
abundance: -
j_gene: TRBJ2-1
CDR3aa: CASRTRVHEQFF
CDR3nt: TGCGCCAGCAGGACTAGGGTCCATGAGCAGTTCTTC

v_gene: TRBV29-1
d_gene: TRBD1
abundance: -
j_gene: TRBJ2-7
CDR3aa: CSVNTHPGQATHEQYF
CDR3nt: TGCAGCGTTAATACCCATCCGGGACAGGCGACTCACGAGCAGTACTTC

v_gene: TRBV2
d_gene: TRBD1
abundance: -
j_gene: TRBJ1-2
CDR3aa: CASDRTGARGYTF
CDR3nt: TGTGCCAGCGATAGGACAGGGGCGCGCGGCTACACCTTC

v_gene: TRBV4-2
d_gene: -
abundance: -
j_gene: TRBJ2-5
CDR3aa: CASSQERRGGETQYF
CDR3nt: TGTGCCAGCAGCCAAGAAAGGAGGGGGGGCGAGACCCAGTACTTC

v_gene: TRBV25-1
d_gene: TRBD1
abundance: -
j_gene: TRBJ1-2
CDR3aa: CASSVLLQGDYTF
CDR3nt: TGTGCCAGCAGTGTGCTTCTACAGGGGGACTACACCTTC

v_gene: TRBV24-1
d_gene: -
abundance: -
j_gene: TRBJ2-2
CDR3aa: CATETSGTGELFF
CDR3nt: TGTGCCACCGAGACAAGTGGCACCGGGGAGCTGTTTTTT

v_gene: TRBV20-1
d_gene: -
abundance: -
j_gene: TRBJ1-1
CDR3aa: CSARSADTEAFF
CDR3nt: TGCAGTGCTAGATCCGCGGACACTGAAGCTTTCTTT

v_gene: TRBV29-1
d_gene: TRBD1
abundance: -
j_gene: TRBJ2-5
CDR3aa: CSVEDRGHRGRGETQYF
CDR3nt: TGCAGCGTTGAAGATAGGGGTCACAGGGGGCGAGGAGAGACCCAGTACTTC

v_gene: TRBV15
d_gene: TRBD1
abundance: -
j_gene: TRBJ2-3
CDR3aa: CATSSGQGTDTQYF
CDR3nt: TGTGCCACCAGCAGCGGACAGGGCACAGATACGCAGTATTTT

v_gene: TRBV5-1
d_gene: TRBD1
abundance: -
j_gene: TRBJ2-5
CDR3aa: CASSLTPDRVGETQYF
CDR3nt: TGCGCCAGCAGCCTGACTCCGGACAGGGTAGGAGAGACCCAGTACTTC

v_gene: TRBV4-3
d_gene: TRBD2
abundance: few
j_gene: TRBJ2-5
CDR3aa: CASSQDLSGRAEETQYF
CDR3nt: TGCGCCAGCAGCCAAGATCTCAGCGGGAGGGCCGAGGAGACCCAGTACTTC

v_gene: TRBV29-1
d_gene: TRBD2
abundance: -
j_gene: TRBJ2-1
CDR3aa: CSVAPSGSNEQFF
CDR3nt: TGCAGCGTTGCACCTAGCGGGAGTAATGAGCAGTTCTTC

v_gene: TRBV3-1
d_gene: TRBD2
abundance: few
j_gene: TRBJ2-3
CDR3aa: CASSLQAGGSGDTQYF
CDR3nt: TGTGCCAGCAGTCTCCAAGCGGGAGGGTCGGGAGATACGCAGTATTTT

v_gene: TRBV9
d_gene: TRBD1
abundance: once
j_gene: TRBJ2-3
CDR3aa: CASSVTPGQGAGDTQYF
CDR3nt: TGTGCCAGCAGCGTGACCCCGGGACAGGGGGCTGGAGATACGCAGTATTTT

v_gene: TRBV28
d_gene: -
abundance: -
j_gene: TRBJ1-2
CDR3aa: CASSKQNYGYTF
CDR3nt: TGTGCCAGCAGTAAACAGAACTATGGCTACACCTTC

v_gene: TRBV29-1
d_gene: TRBD1
abundance: -
j_gene: TRBJ2-5
CDR3aa: CSEKGGQGETQYF
CDR3nt: TGCAGCGAAAAAGGGGGACAGGGAGAGACCCAGTACTTC

v_gene: TRBV20-1
d_gene: -
abundance: -
j_gene: TRBJ1-5
CDR3aa: CSATGGNQPQHF
CDR3nt: TGCAGTGCTACCGGGGGCAATCAGCCCCAGCATTTT

v_gene: TRBV20-1
d_gene: TRBD2
abundance: -
j_gene: TRBJ2-5
CDR3aa: CSAPLAGKETQYF
CDR3nt: TGCAGTGCTCCTCTAGCGGGGAAAGAGACCCAGTACTTC